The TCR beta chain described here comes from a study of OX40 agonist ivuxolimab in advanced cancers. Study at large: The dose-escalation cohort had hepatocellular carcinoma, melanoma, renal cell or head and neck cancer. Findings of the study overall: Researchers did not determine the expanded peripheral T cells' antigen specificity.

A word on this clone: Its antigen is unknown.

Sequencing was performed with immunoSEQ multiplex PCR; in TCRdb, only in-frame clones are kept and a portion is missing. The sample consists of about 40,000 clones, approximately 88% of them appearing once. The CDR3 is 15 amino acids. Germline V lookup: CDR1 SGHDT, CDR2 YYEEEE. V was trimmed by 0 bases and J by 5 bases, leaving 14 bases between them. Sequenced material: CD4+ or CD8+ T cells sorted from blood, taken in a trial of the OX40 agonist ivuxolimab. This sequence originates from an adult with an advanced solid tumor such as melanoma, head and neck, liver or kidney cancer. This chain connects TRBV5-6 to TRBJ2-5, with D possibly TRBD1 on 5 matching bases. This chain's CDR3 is CASSLDPQGAETQYF. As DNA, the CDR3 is TGTGCCAGCAGCTTGGATCCCCAGGGTGCGGAGACCCAGTACTTC.